This T cell receptor (beta chain) was recovered during a study of PD-L1 blockade in urothelial cancer. Each PCR reaction had synthetic TCR analog templates spiked into it. Repertoires were generated with immunoSEQ multiplex PCR, while TCRdb's copy carries only in-frame clones and drops some. The table has 40,000 or so clones, 65% to 85% seen once; the top ten hold around 19%. Germline assignment: CDR1 LNHDA and CDR2 SQIVND (reference sequence). This CDR3 comprises 15 residues. Between the trimmed V and J ends, which lost 1 base and 6 bases, there was a span of 12 bases. The chain carries TRBV19 and TRBJ1-4, with D maybe TRBD1 (5 bases). This TCR derives from a man between 60 and 75 years old with urothelial cancer. The material was PBMCs, obtained around atezolizumab (anti-PD-L1) treatment. CDR3 loop: CASSIAGLKDEKLFF. CDR3 DNA sequence: TGTGCCAGTAGTATAGCAGGGTTAAAGGATGAAAAACTGTTTTTT.